This TCR beta chain was observed in a study of beta chain features in type 1 diabetes. Overall study findings and caveats: Among patients with Type 1 diabetes, TCRB CDR3s were moderately but significantly shorter in every one of the four CD4+ subsets.

The investigators reverse transcribed all of the isolated RNA, so they sequenced expressed TCRB transcripts. Data came from immunoSEQ multiplex PCR; TCRdb stores just in-frame clones and leaves some out. The data show 250,000 to 350,000 clones, with approximately 15% seen just once and less than 0.02% held by the top ten. V was clipped by 5 bases and J by 2 bases; unmatched bases: 9. Germline-derived CDR1 and CDR2 are MDHEN and SYDVKM. This CDR3 has 15 residues. On this clone: As yet, its antigen is unknown.

The rearrangement links TRBV28 to TRBJ2-7, with 7 bases aligning to TRBD2. The source is a man aged 25-45 years with type 1 diabetes. Sequencing was performed on naive CD4+ T cells from blood. The CDR3 sequence: CASSPPGRPTYEQYF. The CDR3 nucleotides read TGTGCCAGCAGTCCCCCCGGGAGGCCCACCTACGAGCAGTACTTC.